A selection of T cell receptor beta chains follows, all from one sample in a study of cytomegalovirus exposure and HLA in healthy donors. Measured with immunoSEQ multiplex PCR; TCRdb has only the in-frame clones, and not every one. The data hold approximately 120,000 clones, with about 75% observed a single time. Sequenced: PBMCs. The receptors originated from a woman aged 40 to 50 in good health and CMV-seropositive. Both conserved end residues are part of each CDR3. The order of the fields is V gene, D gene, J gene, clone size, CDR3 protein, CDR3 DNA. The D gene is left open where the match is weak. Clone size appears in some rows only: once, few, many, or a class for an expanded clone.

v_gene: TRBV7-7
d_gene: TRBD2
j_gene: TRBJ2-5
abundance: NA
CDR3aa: CASSLLRGGQETQYF
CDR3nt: TGTGCTAGCAGCTTATTGCGGGGGGGCCAAGAGACCCAGTACTTC

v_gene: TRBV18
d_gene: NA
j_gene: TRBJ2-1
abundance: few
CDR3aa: CASSPPGSNEQFF
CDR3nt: TGTGCCAGCTCACCACCGGGCAGCAATGAGCAGTTCTTC

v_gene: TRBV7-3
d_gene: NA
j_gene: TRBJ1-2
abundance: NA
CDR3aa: CASSLGDTEIYGYTF
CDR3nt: TGTGCCAGCAGCTTAGGGGACACAGAAATCTATGGCTACACCTTC

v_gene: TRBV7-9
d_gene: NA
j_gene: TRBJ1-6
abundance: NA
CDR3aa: CASTIDTIGVSPLHF
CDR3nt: TGTGCCAGCACCATAGACACGATCGGGGTTTCACCCCTCCACTTT

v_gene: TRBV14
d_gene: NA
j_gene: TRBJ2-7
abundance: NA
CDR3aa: CASSQDLGTSRREQYF
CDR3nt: TGTGCCAGCAGCCAAGATCTGGGCACCTCACGAAGGGAGCAGTACTTC

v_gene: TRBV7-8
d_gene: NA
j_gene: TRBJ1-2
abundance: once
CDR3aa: CASSSGRFTLNYGYTF
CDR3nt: TGTGCCAGCAGCTCGGGTCGGTTTACCCTTAACTATGGCTACACCTTC

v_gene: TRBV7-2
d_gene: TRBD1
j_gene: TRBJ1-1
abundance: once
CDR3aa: CASRSGGPYAFF
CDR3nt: TGTGCCAGCCGCTCAGGGGGCCCGTATGCTTTCTTT

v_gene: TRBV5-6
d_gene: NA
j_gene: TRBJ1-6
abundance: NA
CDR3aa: CASSLARSSYNSPLHF
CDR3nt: TGTGCCAGCAGCTTGGCTAGGAGCTCCTATAATTCACCCCTCCACTTT

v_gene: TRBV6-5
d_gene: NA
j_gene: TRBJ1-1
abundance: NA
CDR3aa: CASSRGFEAFF
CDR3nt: TGTGCCAGCAGCCGGGGGTTTGAAGCTTTCTTT

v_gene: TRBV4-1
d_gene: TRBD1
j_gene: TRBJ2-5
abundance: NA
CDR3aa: CASSQGDRDRETQYF
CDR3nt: TGCGCCAGCAGCCAGGGAGACAGGGACAGAGAGACCCAGTACTTC

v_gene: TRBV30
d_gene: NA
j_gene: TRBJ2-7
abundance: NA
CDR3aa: CAWSGGAYEQYF
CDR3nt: TGTGCCTGGAGTGGTGGAGCCTACGAGCAGTACTTC

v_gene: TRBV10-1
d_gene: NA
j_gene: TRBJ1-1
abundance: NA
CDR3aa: CASSESQGRGNTEAFF
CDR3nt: TGCGCCAGCAGTGAGTCCCAGGGCAGGGGGAACACTGAAGCTTTCTTT

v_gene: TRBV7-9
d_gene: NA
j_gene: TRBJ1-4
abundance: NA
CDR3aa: CASSLGQTISEKLFF
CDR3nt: TGTGCCAGCAGCTTAGGACAGACCATTAGTGAAAAACTGTTTTTT

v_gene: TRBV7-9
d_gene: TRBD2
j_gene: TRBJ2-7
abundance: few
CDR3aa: CASSRLADGEQYF
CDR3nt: TGTGCCAGCAGCCGACTAGCTGATGGTGAGCAGTACTTC

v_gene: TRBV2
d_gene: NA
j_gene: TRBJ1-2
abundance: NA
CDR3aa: CARRGRGVDGYTF
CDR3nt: TGTGCCAGGCGAGGACGGGGGGTGGATGGCTACACCTTC

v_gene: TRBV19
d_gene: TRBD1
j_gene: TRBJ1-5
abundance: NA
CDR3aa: CATRTGLQPQHF
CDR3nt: TGTGCCACCCGGACAGGGCTTCAGCCCCAGCATTTT

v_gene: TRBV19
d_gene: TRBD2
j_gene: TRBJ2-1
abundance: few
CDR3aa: CASRFGGGPNEQFF
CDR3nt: TGTGCCAGTCGTTTTGGCGGGGGGCCGAATGAGCAGTTCTTC

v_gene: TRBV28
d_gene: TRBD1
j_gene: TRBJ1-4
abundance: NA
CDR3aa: CASSAQGRFEKLFF
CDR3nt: TGTGCCAGCAGTGCACAGGGGCGGTTTGAAAAACTGTTTTTT

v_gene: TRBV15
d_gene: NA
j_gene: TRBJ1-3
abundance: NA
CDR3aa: CATSRGRGISGNTIYF
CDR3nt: TGTGCCACCAGCAGGGGGAGAGGGATCTCTGGAAACACCATATATTTT

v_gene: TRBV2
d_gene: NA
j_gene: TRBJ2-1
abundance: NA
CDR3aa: CASSFTSSYNEQFF
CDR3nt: TGTGCCAGCAGTTTTACAAGCTCCTACAATGAGCAGTTCTTC

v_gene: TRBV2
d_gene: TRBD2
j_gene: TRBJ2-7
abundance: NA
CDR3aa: CASSERDVGAGGEQYF
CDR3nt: TGTGCCAGCAGTGAAAGGGACGTAGGAGCGGGGGGTGAGCAGTACTTC

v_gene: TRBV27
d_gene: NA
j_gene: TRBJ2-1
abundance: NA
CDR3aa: CASSISTGYNEQFF
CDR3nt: TGTGCCAGCAGTATATCTACAGGGTACAATGAGCAGTTCTTC

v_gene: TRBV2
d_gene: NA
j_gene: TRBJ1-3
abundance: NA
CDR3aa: CASSSTGSISGNTIYF
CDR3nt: TGTGCCAGCAGTTCGACCGGGTCGATCTCTGGAAACACCATATATTTT

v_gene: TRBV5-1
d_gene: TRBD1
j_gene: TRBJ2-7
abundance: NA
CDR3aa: CASSQQGNEQYF
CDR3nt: TGCGCCAGCAGCCAACAGGGGAACGAGCAGTACTTC

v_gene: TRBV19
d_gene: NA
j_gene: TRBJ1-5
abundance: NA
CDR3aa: CASSVSSGNQPQHF
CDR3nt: TGTGCCAGTAGTGTTTCATCGGGCAATCAGCCCCAGCATTTT

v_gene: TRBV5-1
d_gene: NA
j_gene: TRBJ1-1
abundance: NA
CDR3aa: CASHRGQNTEAFF
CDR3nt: TGCGCCAGCCACCGTGGACAGAACACTGAAGCTTTCTTT

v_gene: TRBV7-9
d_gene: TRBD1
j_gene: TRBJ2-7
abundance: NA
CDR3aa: CASSFVGDSSYEQYF
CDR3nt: TGTGCCAGCAGCTTCGTCGGGGACAGCTCCTACGAGCAGTACTTC

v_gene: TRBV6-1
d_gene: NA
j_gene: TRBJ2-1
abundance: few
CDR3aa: CASREGSVPNEQFF
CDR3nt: TGTGCCAGCAGGGAGGGATCTGTTCCCAATGAGCAGTTCTTC

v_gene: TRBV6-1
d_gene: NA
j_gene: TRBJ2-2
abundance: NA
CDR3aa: CASSQGTNTGELFF
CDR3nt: TGTGCCAGCAGTCAGGGAACCAACACCGGGGAGCTGTTTTTT

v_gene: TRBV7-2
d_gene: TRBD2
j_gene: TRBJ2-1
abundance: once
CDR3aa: CASSLARGSYGEQFF
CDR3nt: TGTGCCAGCAGCTTAGCGCGGGGGAGTTATGGTGAGCAGTTCTTC

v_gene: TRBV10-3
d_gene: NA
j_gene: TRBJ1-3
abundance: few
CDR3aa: CAISPSSGNTIYF
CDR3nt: TGTGCCATCAGCCCGTCTTCTGGAAACACCATATATTTT

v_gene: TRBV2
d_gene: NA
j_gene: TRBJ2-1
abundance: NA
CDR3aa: CASSVELPPYNEQFF
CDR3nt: TGTGCCAGCAGTGTGGAGCTACCTCCCTACAATGAGCAGTTCTTC

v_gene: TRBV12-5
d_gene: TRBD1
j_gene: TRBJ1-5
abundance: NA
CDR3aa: CASGLGVQGADQPQHF
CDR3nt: TGTGCTAGTGGTTTGGGGGTACAGGGGGCAGACCAGCCCCAGCATTTT

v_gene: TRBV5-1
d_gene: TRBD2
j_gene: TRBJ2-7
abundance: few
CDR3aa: CATSERGPYEQYF
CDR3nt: TGCGCCACCTCCGAGCGGGGGCCCTACGAGCAGTACTTC

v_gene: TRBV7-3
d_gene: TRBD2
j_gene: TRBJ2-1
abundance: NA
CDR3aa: CASSLGLGVAGGGEQFF
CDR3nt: TGTGCCAGCAGCTTGGGGCTGGGGGTAGCGGGGGGAGGTGAGCAGTTCTTC

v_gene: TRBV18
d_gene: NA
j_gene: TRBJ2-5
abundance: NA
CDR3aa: CASSREETQYF
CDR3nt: TGTGCCAGCTCACGAGAAGAGACCCAGTACTTC

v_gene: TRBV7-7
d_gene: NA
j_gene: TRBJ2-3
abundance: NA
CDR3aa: CASSLGGGRTDTQYF
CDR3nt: TGTGCTAGCAGCTTAGGCGGGGGCCGCACAGATACGCAGTATTTT

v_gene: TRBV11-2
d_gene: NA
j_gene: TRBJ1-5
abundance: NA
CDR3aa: CASSLGGRGHQPQHF
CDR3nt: TGTGCCAGCAGCTTAGGGGGGCGCGGTCATCAGCCCCAGCATTTT

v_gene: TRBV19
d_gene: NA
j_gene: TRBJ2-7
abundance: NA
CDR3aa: CASNQGPFSYEQYF
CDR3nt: TGTGCCTCGAATCAGGGGCCCTTCTCCTACGAGCAGTACTTC

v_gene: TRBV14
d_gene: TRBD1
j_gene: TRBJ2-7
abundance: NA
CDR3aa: CASSQLGTDIPSYEQYF
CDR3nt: TGTGCCAGCAGCCAACTCGGGACAGACATACCCTCCTACGAGCAGTACTTC

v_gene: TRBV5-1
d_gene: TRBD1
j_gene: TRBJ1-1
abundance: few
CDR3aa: CASSLDRGTEAFF
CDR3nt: TGCGCCAGCAGCTTGGACAGGGGAACTGAAGCTTTCTTT

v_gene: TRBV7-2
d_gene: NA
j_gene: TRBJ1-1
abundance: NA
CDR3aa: CASRQMTENTEAFF
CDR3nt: TGTGCCAGCAGGCAAATGACAGAGAACACTGAAGCTTTCTTT

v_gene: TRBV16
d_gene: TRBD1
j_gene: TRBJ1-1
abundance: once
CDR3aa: CASSPTGTGRAFF
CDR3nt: TGTGCCAGCAGCCCCACCGGGACAGGGCGAGCTTTCTTT

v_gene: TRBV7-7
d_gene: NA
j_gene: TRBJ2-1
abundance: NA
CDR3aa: CASSLGLANEQFF
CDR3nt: TGTGCTAGCAGCTTAGGTCTAGCTAATGAGCAGTTCTTC

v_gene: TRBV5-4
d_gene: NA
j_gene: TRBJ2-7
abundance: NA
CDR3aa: CASSLAGDRHEQYF
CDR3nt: TGTGCCAGCAGCTTGGCGGGGGACAGACACGAGCAGTACTTC

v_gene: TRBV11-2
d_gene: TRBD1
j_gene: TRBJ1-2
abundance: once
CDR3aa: CASSRDRNYGYTF
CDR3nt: TGTGCCAGCAGCAGGGACAGGAACTATGGCTACACCTTC

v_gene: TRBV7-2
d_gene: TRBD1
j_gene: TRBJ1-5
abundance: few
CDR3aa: CASSQNPGQRNQPQHF
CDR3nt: TGTGCCAGCTCCCAAAACCCGGGACAGCGGAATCAGCCCCAGCATTTT

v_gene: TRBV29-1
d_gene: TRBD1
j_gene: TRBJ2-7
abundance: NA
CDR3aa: CSVSQGNHYEQYF
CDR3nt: TGCAGCGTTTCACAGGGGAATCACTACGAGCAGTACTTC

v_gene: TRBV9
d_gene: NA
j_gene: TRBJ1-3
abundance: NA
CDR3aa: CASSPLRLTVGGNTIYF
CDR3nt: TGTGCCAGCAGCCCGTTGAGGCTCACGGTGGGTGGAAACACCATATATTTT

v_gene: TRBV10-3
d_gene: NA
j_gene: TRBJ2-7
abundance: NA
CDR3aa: CAISESRASRDEQYF
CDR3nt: TGTGCCATCAGTGAGTCGCGGGCCTCGCGTGACGAGCAGTACTTC

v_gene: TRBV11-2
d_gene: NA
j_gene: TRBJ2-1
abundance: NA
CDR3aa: CASSESLSDEQFF
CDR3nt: TGTGCCAGCAGTGAGTCGCTCTCCGATGAGCAGTTCTTC

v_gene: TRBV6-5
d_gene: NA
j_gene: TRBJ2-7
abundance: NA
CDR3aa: CASSYKGVYEQYF
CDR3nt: TGTGCCAGCAGTTACAAGGGGGTGTACGAGCAGTACTTC